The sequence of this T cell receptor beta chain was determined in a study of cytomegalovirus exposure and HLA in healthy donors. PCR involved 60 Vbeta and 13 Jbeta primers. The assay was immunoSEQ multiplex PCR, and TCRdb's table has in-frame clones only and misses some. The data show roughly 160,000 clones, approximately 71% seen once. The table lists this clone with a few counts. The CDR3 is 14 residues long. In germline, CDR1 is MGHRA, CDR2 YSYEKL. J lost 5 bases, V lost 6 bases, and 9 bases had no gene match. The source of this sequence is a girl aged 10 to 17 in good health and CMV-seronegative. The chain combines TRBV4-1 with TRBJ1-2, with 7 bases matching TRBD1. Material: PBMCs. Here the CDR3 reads CASRDPGQRYGYTF. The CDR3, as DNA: TGCGCCAGCAGGGATCCGGGACAGAGATATGGCTACACCTTC.